This section outlines one T cell receptor beta chain sequence together with its context. Its target is unknown. ViraFEST expansion of antigen-specific CD4+ T cells with viral peptide pools preceded sequencing. At the end of about 10 days of culture, CD4+ T cells were isolated. Each culture had half its medium swapped for IL-2 medium on days 3 and 7. This record belongs to a study of vaccination effects on CD4 cells after COVID-19. The assay was immunoSEQ multiplex PCR, and TCRdb's table has in-frame clones only and misses some. The sample includes about 31,000 clones, 55% to 75% seen only once; the top ten take around 28%. The V end was cut by 2 bases, the J end by 5 bases, with 10 bases between. The length of the CDR3 is 13 residues. Germline V gives CDR1 SEHNR, CDR2 FQNEAQ (reference sequence).

This rearrangement joins TRBV7-9 to TRBJ2-7; no reliable D call. The clonotype was recovered from a human donor who received a COVID-19 vaccine. Here the sequenced sample was CD4+ T cells from PBMCs cultured with HCoV-229E spike peptides, taken before COVID-19 vaccination. The CDR3 bases are TGTGCCAGCAGCTTACGGGCAGGAGACGAGCAGTACTTC. It translates to CASSLRAGDEQYF.